This record looks at one T cell receptor beta chain sequence and its context. This CDR3 region has 13 residues. Germline CDR1 reads LNHDA; CDR2 reads SQIVND (reference sequence). Trimming removed 4 bases at V and 12 bases at J, with 13 bases between. Researchers ran the PCR with 60 Vbeta and 13 Jbeta primers. The data were produced by immunoSEQ multiplex PCR, yet TCRdb's version contains in-frame clones alone and is incomplete. The table shows some 140,000 clones, with roughly four fifths occurring only once. These data come from a study of cytomegalovirus exposure and HLA in healthy donors. This chain connects TRBV19 to TRBJ1-6; D gene unclear. The receptor was derived from a woman aged 50 to 60 in good health and CMV-seropositive. Sequenced material: PBMCs. The CDR3: CASSTRMREPLHF. DNA of the CDR3: TGTGCCAGTAGTACCCGGATGAGGGAACCCCTCCACTTT. Looking up the rest from reference TRBV19 and TRBJ1-6 gives the full variable domain: DGGITQSPKYLFRKEGQNVTLSCEQNLNHDAMYWYRQDPGQGLRLIYYSQIVNDFQKGDIAEGYSVSREKKESFPLTVTSAQKNPTAFYLCASSTRMREPLHFGNGTRLTVT.